A selection of T cell receptor beta chains follows, all from one sample in a study of memory CD8 T cells in hepatitis C reinfection. Profiling relied on immunoSEQ multiplex PCR, and the TCRdb table lists in-frame clones only, not all of them. The sample lists approximately 52,000 clones, roughly 90% occurring once. The sample taken for sequencing was naive CD8+ T cells sorted from blood. All receptors derive from a man aged 18-30 years with hepatitis C virus infection. The CDR3 runs from the conserved cysteine through the conserved F or W. Each record gives: clone size, V gene, CDR3 protein. Clone sizes are given selectively: once, few, many, or a class where the clone is expanded.

size: -
V: TRBV27
CDR3: CASSFLTSGTINTGELFF

size: -
V: TRBV7-7
CDR3: CASSLTSGLADSYNEQFF

size: few
V: TRBV6-5
CDR3: CASSYSTGLAGDEQYF

size: -
V: TRBV4-1
CDR3: CASSPLDREFPNEQFF

size: -
V: TRBV6-5
CDR3: CASRGGQLSYNEQFF

size: -
V: TRBV27
CDR3: CASSFIFRGHENTEAFF

size: -
V: TRBV4-1
CDR3: CASSPHPHTGTEAFF

size: few
V: TRBV6-6
CDR3: CASSSHPTGWNEKLFF

size: -
V: TRBV28
CDR3: CASSFLGQGNGYTF

size: -
V: TRBV4-1
CDR3: CASSQTPAGSGYGYTF

size: once
V: TRBV11-2
CDR3: CASSLADYRDREFYEQYF

size: -
V: TRBV4-1
CDR3: CASSQMTSGVNEQFF

size: -
V: TRBV5-4
CDR3: CASSSDTAPWASYEQYF